These 11 T cell receptor beta chains were sequenced from one sample in a study of CD8+CD57+ T cells in acquired aplastic anemia. Before being chosen for sequencing, patients had shown CD8+CD57+ cell expansion by flow cytometry. For CDR3 and TCR beta VDJ profiling, genomic DNA was the template used. TCRdb fed the reads into MiXCR, producing one record per CDR3 protein. The table includes just over 450,000 distinct CDR3 sequences, more than 25% detected once. The sequenced sample was sorted CD4+, CD8+, or CD8+CD57+ T cells (not recorded which) from PBMCs. These receptor sequences come from a human donor with aplastic anemia.

Only a few counts were recorded for this clonotype. CDR3 sequence reads: CASSLAGGTVNEQFF. The CDR3 DNA is TGTGCCAGCAGCTTAGCCGGGGGCACCGTAAATGAGCAGTTCTTC. The rearrangement joins TRBV7-9 to TRBJ2-1, with D perhaps TRBD1 or TRBD2 (6 bases each). This CDR3 contains 15 residues. V shed 0 bases and J shed 7 bases, with 13 bases lying between them. The V gene's germline CDR1 is SEHNR and CDR2 FQNEAQ (reference sequence).

This clonotype was picked up many times. The chain is built from TRBV24-1 and TRBJ2-2; a weak D match, TRBD2 (6 bases). CDR3 length: 15 residues. V dropped 4 bases and J dropped 7 bases, with 15 bases sitting between them. Germline V gene lookup returns CDR1 KGHDR and CDR2 SFDVKD. CDR3 protein: CATSETGSGHGELFF. In nucleotides, the CDR3 is TGTGCCACCAGTGAAACCGGGAGCGGGCACGGGGAGCTGTTTTTT.

The chain recombines TRBV4-3 with TRBJ2-1, with D perhaps matching TRBD1 or TRBD2 (5 bases each). The CDR3 is made up of 15 amino acids. Germline lookup yields CDR1 LGHNA and CDR2 YSLEER. V shed 1 base and J shed 0 bases, with 7 bases lying between them. The CDR3 region has the DNA TGCGCCAGCAGCCAAGGGGACCGCTCCTACAATGAGCAGTTCTTC. Its protein is CASSQGDRSYNEQFF.

This clonotype has a count of ten or more. The chain couples TRBV2 to TRBJ1-2, with 7 nucleotides matching TRBD1. V trimming: 6 bases; J trimming: 8 bases; junction bases outside the gene matches: 18. CDR1 and CDR2 (germline): SNHLY, FYNNEI. The CDR3 runs to 16 residues. CDR3 in amino acids: CASSDDSPRQGLGYTF. The CDR3 DNA reads as TGTGCCAGCAGCGACGATTCACCCCGACAGGGACTAGGCTACACCTTC.

The CDR3 region has the DNA TGTGCCAGCAGTTACTCGATGTGGACGGTTGAAGCTTTCTTT. Translated: CASSYSMWTVEAFF. The rearrangement joins TRBV6-2 or TRBV6-3 to TRBJ1-1; D is unresolved. CDR1 is MNHEY and CDR2 is SVGEGT in the germline V gene. CDR3 size: 14 residues. V gave up 0 bases and J gave up 7 bases, with 12 bases separating them.

The J gene is TRBJ2-1, the V gene TRBV19; 12 nucleotides line up with TRBD2. V lost 2 bases to trimming and J lost 4 bases; unmatched junction nucleotides: 3. The CDR3 has 16 residues. Germline-derived CDR1 and CDR2 are LNHDA and SQIVND (reference sequence). CDR3 nucleotides: TGTGCCAGTAGTATAAAGACTAGCGGGGGATACAATGAGCAGTTCTTC. It is translated as CASSIKTSGGYNEQFF.

The chain employs TRBV19 and TRBJ1-1; tentatively, D is TRBD1 (6 bases). The CDR3 consists of 12 residues. Per the germline V gene, CDR1 is LNHDA and CDR2 is SQIVND (reference sequence). Between the trimmed V and J ends, which lost 3 bases and 10 bases, there was a span of 12 bases. The CDR3 region is CASSIQGFTAFF. CDR3 nucleotides: TGTGCCAGTAGTATCCAGGGGTTTACAGCTTTCTTT.

V is TRBV14 and J is TRBJ2-1, with 11 bases fitting TRBD2. V lost 4 bases to trimming and J lost 14 bases; unmatched junction nucleotides: 10. The CDR3 extends over 14 amino acids. CDR1 is SGHDN, CDR2 FVKESK, per germline. The chain's CDR3 is CASSPGLAGGREFF. As DNA, the CDR3 is TGTGCCAGCAGCCCGGGGCTAGCGGGGGGCCGGGAGTTCTTC.

V gene TRBV11-2 combines with J gene TRBJ1-6; TRBD1 might be the D (6 bases). The CDR3 runs 15 residues. Germline CDR1 reads SGHAT; CDR2 reads FQNNGV. The ends were cut back, 2 bases at V and 9 bases at J, with 14 bases in the middle. The CDR3 sequence: CASSLSGTLGSPLHF. CDR3 bases: TGTGCCAGCAGCTTATCTGGGACATTAGGTTCACCCCTCCACTTT.

The chain combines TRBV10-3 with TRBJ1-5, with D perhaps matching TRBD1 (6 bases). The CDR3 is 11 amino acids. The V end was cut by 10 bases, the J end by 11 bases, with 15 bases between. CDR1 is ENHRY and CDR2 is SYGVKD in the germline V gene. The CDR3 DNA sequence: TGTGCCACGAGGAAGGGGGAGACCCAGCATTTT. Translating it yields CATRKGETQHF.

This clonotype has a count of ten or more. This chain joins TRBV29-1 and TRBJ1-2; D is perhaps TRBD1 (5 bases). Deletions cut 4 bases from V and 4 bases from J, with 10 bases between. In germline, CDR1 is SQVTM, CDR2 ANQGSEA. This CDR3 comprises 12 residues. CDR3 DNA: TGCAGCGTTGTGGGGGGGGTCTATGGCTACACCTTC. Protein sequence: CSVVGGVYGYTF.